This T cell receptor (beta chain) was retrieved from a study of blood T cell repertoires in COVID-19. This table comes from immunoSEQ multiplex PCR, and its TCRdb copy is limited to in-frame clones, with some not included. The sample holds approximately 360,000 clones, 80% to 85% seen once. Participants were aged roughly 18 to 90 years from approximately 25 US areas. Participants reported their clinical history, and cohort assignment relied on those reports. The V and J ends lost 1 base and 7 bases, in that order; junction bases with no gene match: 8. Germline CDR1 reads KGHSH; CDR2 reads LQKENI. The length of the CDR3 is 16 residues.

Material for sequencing was PBMCs or T cells enriched from blood (not recorded which). The rearrangement uses TRBV18 and TRBJ2-3; 10 bases align to TRBD2. This clonotype originated in a woman aged 45-60 years who had recovered from COVID-19. The CDR3 spells CASSPRNSGRAHTQYF. The CDR3 DNA reads TGTGCCAGCTCACCACGGAACAGCGGGAGGGCTCATACGCAGTATTTT.